This T cell receptor beta chain was sequenced for a study of response to subunit inactivated influenza vaccine. Study-wide results and limits: The authors put forward the suggestion that each seasonal influenza vaccination may bring in only a limited number of new T cells.

V dropped 5 bases and J dropped 5 bases, with 19 bases sitting between them. CDR3 length: 15 amino acids. TCRdb reprocessed the RT-PCR reads via MiXCR and lists one record per CDR3 protein. The table includes approximately 680,000 distinct CDR3 sequences, more than 15% detected once. This clonotype was picked up many times. What it recognizes is unknown. The chain employs TRBV12-3 or TRBV12-4 and TRBJ2-7, with D maybe TRBD2 (7 bases). The sample was PBMCs from blood, taken 11 to 12 days after vaccination. The sequence came from a man aged 45-65 years who received an inactivated influenza vaccine. In nucleotides, the CDR3 is TGTGCCAGCAGTCCATCCCTGAGGGGGGGGGACGAGCAGTACTTC. Encoded protein: CASSPSLRGGDEQYF.